The present TCR beta chain was sequenced within a study of Ad26.COV2.S vaccination and SARS-CoV-2 variants. Study-level background: Intramuscular Ad26.COV2.S at 5x10^10 or 1x10^11 viral particles. Overall study findings and caveats: Spike-specific TCR breadth was greater after Ad26.COV2.S than placebo.

The assay was immunoSEQ multiplex PCR, and TCRdb's table has in-frame clones only and misses some. The sample holds fewer than 500,000 clones, 75% to 90% seen once. As regards this clone: Its target is not known.

Treatment noted: some 19 received Ad26.COV2.S at low or high dose, single or two shots; about five received placebo; per-sample allocation not given. Samples were taken on day 63 after the first vaccine or placebo injection. Germline-derived CDR1 and CDR2 are SGHTA and FQGNSA. The CDR3 contains 14 residues. With 2 bases removed from V and 11 bases from J, the gap between germline ends came to 16 bases. This receptor was identified in a person aged 18-65 years who received the Ad26.COV2.S COVID-19 vaccine or a placebo. The sequencing here drew on peripheral blood, taken in a trial of Ad26.COV2.S vaccine versus placebo. This chain connects TRBV7-2 to TRBJ1-5; D perhaps matches TRBD1 (6 bases). The CDR3 DNA follows: TGTGCCAGCAGCTTAAGCGTAGGGGGTAAGGCCCAGCATTTT. Translated: CASSLSVGGKAQHF.